What follows are 18 T cell receptor beta chains derived from one specimen sequenced in a study of blood T cell repertoires in COVID-19. Repertoires were generated with immunoSEQ multiplex PCR, while TCRdb's copy carries only in-frame clones and drops some. The sample consists of approximately 470,000 clones, 75% to 90% of them appearing once. Specimen: PBMCs or T cells enriched from blood (not recorded which). Receptors were obtained from a woman aged 18-29 years who had recovered from COVID-19.

The count of this clone is one. The chain recombines TRBV2 with TRBJ1-3; D is possibly TRBD1 (6 bases). This CDR3 spans 14 amino acids. Trimming pared 6 bases from V and 2 bases from J, leaving 11 bases between. Germline CDR1 reads SNHLY; CDR2 reads FYNNEI. Written as DNA, the CDR3 is TGTGCCAGCAGGGACAGCCTGCCTGGAAACACCATATATTTT. It specifies CASRDSLPGNTIYF.

The chain joins TRBV7-9 to TRBJ2-3; 7 nucleotides agree with TRBD1. Germline assignment: CDR1 SEHNR and CDR2 FQNEAQ (reference sequence). Trimming removed 3 bases from V and 4 bases from J; junction bases left unmatched: 4. CDR3 length: 14 amino acids. The CDR3 coding sequence is TGTGCCAGCAGCTTCACACAGGGGTCAGATACGCAGTATTTT. Encoded protein: CASSFTQGSDTQYF.

The rearrangement joins TRBV4-2 to TRBJ2-3, with TRBD2 matching 8 bases. The J segment lost 3 bases and the V segment lost 1 base, leaving 18 bases of the junction unmatched. The CDR3 loop spans 20 amino acids. CDR1 and CDR2 from the germline V gene are LGHNA and YNFKEQ. The CDR3 DNA reads as TGTGCCAGCAGCCAAGCCTTTAGCGGGGCGCATGGAGAATCGACAGATACGCAGTATTTT. Protein: CASSQAFSGAHGESTDTQYF.

This clone was detected only once. The chain combines TRBV2 with TRBJ2-1, with D tentatively TRBD2 (6 bases). V was pared by 6 bases and J by 7 bases, with 19 bases between. Germline lookup yields CDR1 SNHLY and CDR2 FYNNEI. The CDR3 consists of 15 residues. The CDR3 sequence is CASSTDSSAGNEQFF. CDR3 coding DNA: TGTGCCAGCAGCACGGACTCCTCCGCGGGGAATGAGCAGTTCTTC. Complete variable domain (other parts from reference TRBV2 and TRBJ2-1): EPEVTQTPSHQVTQMGQEVILRCVPISNHLYFYWYRQILGQKVEFLVSFYNNEISEKSEIFDDQFSVERPDGSNFTLKIRSTKLEDSAMYFCASSTDSSAGNEQFFGPGTRLTVL.

The sample holds one count of this clone. V gene TRBV5-7 combines with J gene TRBJ2-3; tentative D call: TRBD2 (5 bases). TRBV5-7 has ORF status, its function being uncertain. The ends were cut back, 1 base at V and 5 bases at J, with 14 bases in the middle. CDR3 size: 15 residues. The CDR3 DNA sequence: TGTGCCAGCAGCTTGCGGGGAGTGGCGGAAGATACGCAGTATTTT. Protein: CASSLRGVAEDTQYF.

This clone was counted a single time. The V call is TRBV12-3 or TRBV12-4, the J call TRBJ1-1, with a possible D match to TRBD1 (6 bases). CDR3 length: 13 residues. With 3 bases removed from V and 4 bases from J, the gap between germline ends came to 9 bases. This CDR3 reads CASSLLGGTEAFF. The CDR3 DNA sequence: TGTGCCAGCAGTTTGTTAGGGGGCACTGAAGCTTTCTTT.

V and J are TRBV5-1 and TRBJ2-4; D gene uncertain. Trimming took 3 bases from V and 5 from J, leaving 12 bases between them. The germline gives CDR1 SGHRS, CDR2 YFSETQ. The CDR3 extends over 14 amino acids. In nucleotides, the CDR3 is TGCGCCAGCAGCTCAAGGATCGAGGAAAACATTCAGTACTTC. It translates to CASSSRIEENIQYF. Drawing the rest from reference TRBV5-1 and TRBJ2-4, the complete variable domain is KAGVTQTPRYLIKTRGQQVTLSCSPISGHRSVSWYQQTPGQGLQFLFEYFSETQRNKGNFPGRFSGRQFSNSRSEMNVSTLELGDSALYLCASSSRIEENIQYFGAGTRLSVL.

This clone came up once. The rearrangement uses TRBV19 and TRBJ1-2; 10 bases map to TRBD1. V lost 7 bases and J lost 5; bases outside the gene matches: 4. CDR1 and CDR2 (germline): LNHDA, SQIVND (reference sequence). This CDR3 has 13 residues. CDR3 loop: CASNPGQGYGYTF. The CDR3 bases are TGTGCCAGTAATCCGGGACAGGGGTATGGCTACACCTTC.

This clone was counted once. The rearrangement joins TRBV11-2 to TRBJ2-1; no clear D. The CDR3 sequence is 13 residues long. Deletions cut 4 bases from V and 4 bases from J, with 8 bases between. Germline V gives CDR1 SGHAT, CDR2 FQNNGV. The DNA of the CDR3 is TGTGCCAGCAGCTCGCTCTATTACAATGAGCAGTTCTTC. Amino acid sequence: CASSSLYYNEQFF.

This clone was detected a few times. This rearrangement joins TRBV18 to TRBJ1-1; 9 nucleotides line up with TRBD1. Germline loops: CDR1 KGHSH, CDR2 LQKENI. The CDR3 extends over 15 amino acids. V lost 3 bases to trimming and J lost 5 bases; unmatched junction nucleotides: 7. CDR3 DNA: TGTGCCAGCTCACCTTCCGAGACAGGGGGAACTGAAGCTTTCTTT. Residues: CASSPSETGGTEAFF.

The chain recombines TRBV5-1 with TRBJ2-1, with TRBD1 matching over 9 bases. Germline V CDR1 and CDR2: SGHRS, YFSETQ. CDR3 length: 15 residues. V was clipped by 2 bases and J by 7 bases; unmatched bases: 7. The CDR3 DNA sequence: TGCGCCAGCAGCTTTGGGGACAGGGCAGGGAATGAGCAGTTCTTC. This encodes CASSFGDRAGNEQFF.

This clone was observed a single time. The chain couples TRBV5-6 to TRBJ1-2, with a tentative D call TRBD1 (5 bases). Germline CDR1 is SGHDT and CDR2 is YYEEEE. The V gene lost 3 bases and the J gene lost 3 bases, with 24 bases spanning the gap. The CDR3 runs to 18 residues. The CDR3 coding sequence is TGTGCCAGCAGCTCCCGTGTTGTGCCCTTTCAGGGCCACTATGGCTACACCTTC. It translates to CASSSRVVPFQGHYGYTF.

The chain has TRBV5-8 and TRBJ1-4, with no clear D. CDR3 length: 13 amino acids. V lost 0 bases and J 10 bases, leaving 10 bases between the germline ends. The germline CDR1 and CDR2 sequences are SGHTS and YDEGEE. The CDR3 sequence: CASSLGEGGKLFF. CDR3 DNA sequence: TGTGCCAGCAGCTTGGGTGAGGGAGGAAAACTGTTTTTT.

This clone has only one observation. V and J are TRBV5-1 and TRBJ1-5; TRBD1 aligns across 7 bases. The CDR3 loop spans 16 amino acids. In germline, CDR1 is SGHRS, CDR2 YFSETQ. Trimming at V came to 0 bases and at J to 3 bases, leaving 6 bases not matched to a gene. The CDR3 coding sequence is TGCGCCAGCAGCTTGGATGGAGGGGGCTCCAATCAGCCCCAGCATTTT. This codes for CASSLDGGGSNQPQHF.

V is TRBV5-1 and J is TRBJ1-3; D is undetermined. The CDR3 spans 18 residues. CDR1 is SGHRS, CDR2 YFSETQ, per germline. The V end lost 0 bases, the J end lost 4 bases, and 20 bases lay between the germline ends. In DNA form, the CDR3 reads TGCGCCAGCAGCTTGGCCGTCGGGGATAGGGCGGAGGGAAACACCATATATTTT. This sequence encodes CASSLAVGDRAEGNTIYF.

The chain recombines TRBV6-1 with TRBJ2-3, with D perhaps TRBD2 (6 bases). Trimming took off 2 bases at V and 5 bases at J, with 8 bases between the two ends. The CDR3 loop spans 13 amino acids. The germline V gene encodes CDR1 MNHNS and CDR2 SASEGT. This chain's CDR3 is CASSEWREDTQYF. As DNA, the CDR3 is TGTGCCAGCAGTGAATGGAGGGAAGATACGCAGTATTTT.

CDR3 protein: CASSQEGPGGSGNTIYF. In nucleotides, the CDR3 is TGTGCCAGCAGCCAAGAAGGCCCAGGGGGAAGTGGAAACACCATATATTTT. The chain employs TRBV14 and TRBJ1-3; 7 bases match TRBD1. Germline V gives CDR1 SGHDN, CDR2 FVKESK. V gave up 0 bases and J gave up 3 bases; unmatched junction bases: 8. The CDR3 consists of 17 residues.

The chain carries TRBV5-1 and TRBJ1-6; D is uncertain. The CDR3 sequence is 15 residues long. Germline values: CDR1 SGHRS, CDR2 YFSETQ. V gave up 1 base and J gave up 9 bases, with 14 bases separating them. This chain's CDR3 is CASSLYGSSRSPLHF. The CDR3 bases are TGCGCCAGCAGCTTGTACGGCAGTAGCCGTTCACCCCTCCACTTT.